This paragraph covers one T cell receptor beta chain sequence. Germline-derived CDR1 and CDR2 are LNHDA and SQIVND (reference sequence). V gave up 5 bases and J gave up 6 bases, with 10 bases separating them. The CDR3 is made up of 13 amino acids. Naive CD8 populations comprised CD45RO-negative cells positively selected for CCR7, excluding terminally differentiated effector memory CD45RA+ cells. Sequenced by immunoSEQ multiplex PCR; TCRdb stores in-frame clones only, minus some. This sample has hundreds of thousands of clones, with about 95% found just once. The sample belongs to a study of shared clonotypes between healthy human individuals.

What was sequenced was naive CD8+ T cells sorted from blood. The TCR originated in a woman in her twenties or thirties in good health. The chain has TRBV19 and TRBJ2-2; D is uncertain. CDR3 nucleotides: TGTGCCAGTAGTGTCGGTAGGGCCGGGGAGCTGTTTTTT. It encodes CASSVGRAGELFF. Full variable domain (rest looked up from reference TRBV19 and TRBJ2-2): DGGITQSPKYLFRKEGQNVTLSCEQNLNHDAMYWYRQDPGQGLRLIYYSQIVNDFQKGDIAEGYSVSREKKESFPLTVTSAQKNPTAFYLCASSVGRAGELFFGEGSRLTVL.